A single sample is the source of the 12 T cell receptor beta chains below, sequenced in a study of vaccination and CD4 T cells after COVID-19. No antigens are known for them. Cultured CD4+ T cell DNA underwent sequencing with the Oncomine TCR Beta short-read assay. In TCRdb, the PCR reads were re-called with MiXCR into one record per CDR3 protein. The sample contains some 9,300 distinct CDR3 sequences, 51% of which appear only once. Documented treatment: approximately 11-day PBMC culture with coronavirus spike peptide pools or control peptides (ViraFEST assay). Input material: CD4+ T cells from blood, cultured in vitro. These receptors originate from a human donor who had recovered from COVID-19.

CDR3 amino acids: CASSKVGRAYEQFF. The DNA for the CDR3 is TGTGCCAGCAGTAAGGTCGGGAGGGCCTATGAGCAGTTCTTC. The rearrangement joins TRBV6-1 to TRBJ2-1; 8 nucleotides agree with TRBD2. Germline CDR1 reads MNHNS; CDR2 reads SASEGT. The CDR3 loop spans 14 amino acids. V gave up 5 bases and J gave up 8 bases; unmatched junction bases: 8.

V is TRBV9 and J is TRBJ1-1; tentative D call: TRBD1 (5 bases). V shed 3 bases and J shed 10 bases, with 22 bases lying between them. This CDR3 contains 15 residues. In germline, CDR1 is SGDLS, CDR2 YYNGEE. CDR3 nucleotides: TGTGCCAGCAGCGCCCAGGCACAGGCGGCGCCCGTAGCTTTCTTT. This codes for CASSAQAQAAPVAFF.

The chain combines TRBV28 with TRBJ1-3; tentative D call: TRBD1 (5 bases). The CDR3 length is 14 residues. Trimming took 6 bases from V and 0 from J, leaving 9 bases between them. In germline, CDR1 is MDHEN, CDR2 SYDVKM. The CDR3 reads CASRTVNSGNTIYF. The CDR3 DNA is TGTGCCAGCAGGACAGTGAACTCTGGAAACACCATATATTTT.

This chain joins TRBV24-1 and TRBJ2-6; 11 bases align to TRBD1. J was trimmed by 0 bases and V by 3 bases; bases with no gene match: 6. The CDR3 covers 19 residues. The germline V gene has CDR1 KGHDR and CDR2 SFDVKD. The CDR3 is CATSDPGQGVSSGANVLTF. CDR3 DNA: TGTGCCACCAGTGATCCGGGACAGGGGGTAAGCTCTGGGGCCAACGTCCTGACTTTC.

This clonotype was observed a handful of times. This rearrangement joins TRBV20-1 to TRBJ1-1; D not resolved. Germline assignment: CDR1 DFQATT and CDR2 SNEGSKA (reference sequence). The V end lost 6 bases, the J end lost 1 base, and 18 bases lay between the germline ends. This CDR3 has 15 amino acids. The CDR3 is CSARPGSAQNTEAFF. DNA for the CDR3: TGCAGTGCGAGACCCGGGTCAGCTCAGAACACTGAAGCTTTCTTT.

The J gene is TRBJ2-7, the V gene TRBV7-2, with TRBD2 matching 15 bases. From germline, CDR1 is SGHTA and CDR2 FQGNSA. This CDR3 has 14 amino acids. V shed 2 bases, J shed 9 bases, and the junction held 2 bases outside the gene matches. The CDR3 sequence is CASSLSGLAGGQYF. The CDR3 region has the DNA TGTGCCAGCAGCTTATCGGGACTAGCGGGAGGGCAGTACTTC.

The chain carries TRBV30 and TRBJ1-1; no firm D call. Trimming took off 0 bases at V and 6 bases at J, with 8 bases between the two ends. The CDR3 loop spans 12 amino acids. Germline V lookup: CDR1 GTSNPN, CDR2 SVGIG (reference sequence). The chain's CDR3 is CAWSVIRAEAFF. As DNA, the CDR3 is TGTGCCTGGAGTGTAATACGAGCTGAAGCTTTCTTT. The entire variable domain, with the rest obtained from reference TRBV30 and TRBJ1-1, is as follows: SQTIHQWPATLVQPVGSPLSLECTVEGTSNPNLYWYRQAAGRGLQLLFYSVGIGQISSEVPQNLSASRPQDRQFILSSKKLLLSDSGFYLCAWSVIRAEAFFGQGTRLTVV.

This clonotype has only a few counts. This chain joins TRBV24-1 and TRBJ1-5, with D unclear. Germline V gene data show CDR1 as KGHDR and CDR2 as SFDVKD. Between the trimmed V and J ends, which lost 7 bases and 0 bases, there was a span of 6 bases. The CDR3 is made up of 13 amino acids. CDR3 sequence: CATRKNSNQPQHF. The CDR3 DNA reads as TGTGCCACCAGGAAGAATAGCAATCAGCCCCAGCATTTT.

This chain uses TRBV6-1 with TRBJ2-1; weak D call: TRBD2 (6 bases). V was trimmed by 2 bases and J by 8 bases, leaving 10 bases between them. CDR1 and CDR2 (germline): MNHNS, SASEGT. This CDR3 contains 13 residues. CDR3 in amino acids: CASSESRGYEQFF. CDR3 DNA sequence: TGTGCCAGCAGTGAAAGTCGGGGGTATGAGCAGTTCTTC.

The CDR3, as DNA: TGTGCCAGCAGCTTAGACGCGGGAACTGAAGCTTTCTTT. It is translated as CASSLDAGTEAFF. The chain carries TRBV7-9 and TRBJ1-1; no reliable D call. Germline values: CDR1 SEHNR, CDR2 FQNEAQ (reference sequence). This CDR3 region has 13 residues. Trimming shortened V by 1 base and J by 5 bases, and 8 bases separated the two germline ends.

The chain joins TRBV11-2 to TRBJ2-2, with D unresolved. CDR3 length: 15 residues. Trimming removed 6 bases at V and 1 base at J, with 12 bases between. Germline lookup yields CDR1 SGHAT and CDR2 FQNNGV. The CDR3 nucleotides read TGTGCCAGCAGTTCTCTTCGGCAGAACACCGGGGAGCTGTTTTTT. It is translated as CASSSLRQNTGELFF.

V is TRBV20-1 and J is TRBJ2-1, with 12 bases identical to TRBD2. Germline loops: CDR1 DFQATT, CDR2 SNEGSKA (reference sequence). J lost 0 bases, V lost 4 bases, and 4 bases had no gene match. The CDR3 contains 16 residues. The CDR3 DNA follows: TGCAGTGCTACTAGCGGGGGGGCCAGCTCCTACAATGAGCAGTTCTTC. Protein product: CSATSGGASSYNEQFF.